The rows below give T cell receptor beta chains drawn from one sample of a study of early T cells in non-severe SARS-CoV-2 infection. One entry per CDR3 protein, called by TCRdb with MiXCR from the 5' RACE reads. The data show 55,000 to 80,000 distinct CDR3 sequences, over 10% seen once. The specimen was whole blood, collected at baseline. The origin of the receptors is an adult who was a healthcare worker with PCR-confirmed SARS-CoV-2 infection or an uninfected control (not recorded which). Both conserved end residues are part of each CDR3. The order of the fields is D gene, clone size, J gene, V gene, CDR3 length, CDR3 DNA, CDR3 protein. The D gene is left open where the match is weak. The listing skips clone size in some rows; elsewhere it reads once, few, many or a size class.

- | many | TRBJ1-1 | TRBV7-9 | 15 | TGTGCCAGCAGCTTTCCTTTCCCCATTGACACTGAAGCTTTCTTT | CASSFPFPIDTEAFF
TRBD1 | many | TRBJ1-1 | TRBV7-2 | 17 | TGTGCCAGCAGCTTACCCTTACAGGGGGCGGGGAACACTGAAGCTTTCTTT | CASSLPLQGAGNTEAFF
- | many | TRBJ2-3 | TRBV20-1 | 12 | TGCAGTGCCCCGACTAACACAGATACGCAGTATTTT | CSAPTNTDTQYF
- | - | TRBJ2-1 | TRBV11-3 | 12 | TGTGCCAGCAGCGAACAGCTGAGTGAGCAGTTCTTC | CASSEQLSEQFF
- | - | TRBJ2-3 | TRBV5-6 | 12 | TGTGCCAGCAGCAAACGCACAGATACGCAGTATTTT | CASSKRTDTQYF
- | many | TRBJ1-1 | TRBV11-2 | 12 | TGTGCCAGCAGCACCAACAGACTAGAAGCTTTCTTT | CASSTNRLEAFF
- | - | TRBJ2-6 | TRBV7-9 | 15 | TGTGCCAGCAGCTTATGGAGGTCTGGGGCCAACGTCCTGACTTTC | CASSLWRSGANVLTF
- | few | TRBJ2-1 | TRBV20-1 | 12 | TGCAGTGTGCAGCCGTACTACAATGAGCAGTTCTTC | CSVQPYYNEQFF
TRBD2 | - | TRBJ2-1 | TRBV12-3/TRBV12-4 | 17 | TGTGCCAGCAGTTTATATCCCCCGGGGGGGACCTACAATGAGCAGTTCTTC | CASSLYPPGGTYNEQFF
- | - | TRBJ1-4 | TRBV30 | 15 | TGTGCCTGGAGTGAGGCCCCGTGGACTAATGAAAAACTGTTTTTT | CAWSEAPWTNEKLFF
- | few | TRBJ2-7 | TRBV7-2 | 14 | TGTGCCAGCAGCCCCGCGGCAAATTCCTACGAGCAGTACTTC | CASSPAANSYEQYF
- | many | TRBJ2-5 | TRBV7-2 | 13 | TGTGCCAGCAGCTTAGATGCCCAAGAGACCCAGTACTTC | CASSLDAQETQYF
TRBD2 | - | TRBJ2-2 | TRBV11-2 | 17 | TGTGCCAGCAGCTACAGTAGCGGGAGGCCGAACACCGGGGAGCTGTTTTTT | CASSYSSGRPNTGELFF
- | many | TRBJ1-2 | TRBV7-8 | 19 | TGTGCCAGCAGCTTAGGGGCACCCAGAAGAGGTATTCGGGAAGATGGCTACACCTTC | CASSLGAPRRGIREDGYTF
TRBD1 | few | TRBJ2-7 | TRBV2 | 14 | TGTGCCAGCAGCCGACAGGGGAGCTCCTACGAGCAGTACTTC | CASSRQGSSYEQYF
- | few | TRBJ2-5 | TRBV6-5 | 15 | TGTGCCAGCAGTTACGAGGGACGCGGCGGGGAGACCCAGTACTTC | CASSYEGRGGETQYF
- | - | TRBJ1-2 | TRBV24-1 | 15 | TGTGCCACCAGTGATCGGGCCGCTTCCCCCTATGGCTACACCTTC | CATSDRAASPYGYTF
- | few | TRBJ2-7 | TRBV4-2 | 14 | TGTGCCAGCAGCCAATCTATGACAGCCTACGAGCAGTACTTC | CASSQSMTAYEQYF
TRBD2 | - | TRBJ2-3 | TRBV11-2 | 19 | TGTGCCAGCAGCTTATGGGGGAGACCTTCCAGCGGGGGCACAGATACGCAGTATTTT | CASSLWGRPSSGGTDTQYF
- | many | TRBJ2-7 | TRBV6-1 | 14 | TGTGCCAGCAGTGAAGCGGAAGGGCCCTACGAGCAGTACTTC | CASSEAEGPYEQYF
- | - | TRBJ2-3 | TRBV2 | 14 | TGTGCCAGCAGTCACGGGACTAGCACAGATACGCAGTATTTT | CASSHGTSTDTQYF
- | few | TRBJ2-5 | TRBV12-3/TRBV12-4 | 17 | TGTGCCAGCAGCCCAGGGATAGCGGTTAGGGGCGAGGTGACCCAGTACTTC | CASSPGIAVRGEVTQYF
- | - | TRBJ1-1 | TRBV2 | 14 | TGTGCCAGCCTTCCGGGACTTTCGAACACTGAAGCTTTCTTT | CASLPGLSNTEAFF
- | few | TRBJ1-6 | TRBV18 | 14 | TGTGCCAGCTCACCAGACGCTTGGAATTCACCCCTCCACTTT | CASSPDAWNSPLHF
TRBD1 | few | TRBJ2-3 | TRBV10-1 | 16 | TGCGCCAGCAGTCCAGCCGGGACAGGAGGGACAGATACGCAGTATTTT | CASSPAGTGGTDTQYF
- | many | TRBJ2-1 | TRBV4-3 | 15 | TGCGCCAGCAGCCAAGATCGGGGTCCCTACAATGAGCAGTTCTTC | CASSQDRGPYNEQFF
- | few | TRBJ2-1 | TRBV3-1 | 17 | TGTGCCAGCAGCCAAGCTCCCGGGAGATTTTTACGTTATGAGCAGTTCTTC | CASSQAPGRFLRYEQFF